This T cell receptor (beta chain) was found in a study of T cells in localized non-small cell lung cancer. The study, taken as a whole, reports: Sequencing involved a lone tumor region, leaving heterogeneity possible. Longer overall survival accompanied higher blood T cell density.

Profiled with immunoSEQ multiplex PCR; TCRdb holds only in-frame clones, not every one. The sample has roughly 48,000 clones, approximately 77% seen once; the top ten hold 17%. Comment on this clone: Its antigen is undetermined.

Germline trimming cut 7 bases from V and 6 bases from J; bases unmatched to any gene: 16. This CDR3 is built from 15 residues. Germline assignment: CDR1 SQVTM and CDR2 ANQGSEA. The rearrangement joins TRBV29-1 to TRBJ1-2; 8 bases match TRBD1. This specimen consisted of peripheral blood, obtained before any cancer treatment. The receptor comes from a man aged 35-69 years with stage I squamous cell lung carcinoma. CDR3 residues: CSGWGLTGGDNGYTF. The CDR3 bases are TGCAGCGGCTGGGGACTTACAGGGGGAGACAATGGCTACACCTTC.